The rows below give T cell receptor beta chains drawn from one sample of a study of blood T cells in healthy people across ages. TCRdb reprocessed the 5' RACE reads via MiXCR and lists one record per CDR3 protein. The sample yields around 1,000,000 distinct CDR3 sequences, under 30% seen once. These records were also assigned to another study, of T cells of mothers and their children.

Sequenced material: blood. All receptors come from a girl aged 2 to 10 in good health. The CDR3 runs from the conserved cysteine through the conserved F or W. The D gene is left open where the match is weak. Only some rows state a clone size, as once, few, many or a class for expanded clones.

D,J,size,V,DNA,CDR3
-,TRBJ1-6,few,TRBV12-3/TRBV12-4,TGTGCCAGTAGTGATACAGGGATTAATTCACCCCTCCACTTT,CASSDTGINSPLHF
TRBD1,TRBJ1-4,-,TRBV6-5,TGTGCCAGCAGTTACAGTCGGGGACAGGGGAGAGAAAAACTGTTTTTT,CASSYSRGQGREKLFF
TRBD2,TRBJ2-7,few,TRBV10-3,TGTGCCATCAGCCCCTTAGCGGGCGTTAACTCCTACGAGCAGTACTTC,CAISPLAGVNSYEQYF
TRBD2,TRBJ2-3,few,TRBV7-2,TGTGCCAGCAGCTTATATTCTAGCGGGGGGTCGGATACGCAGTATTTT,CASSLYSSGGSDTQYF
-,TRBJ2-3,few,TRBV6-2/TRBV6-3,TGCGCCAGCGTCCAGGGTCCAGATACGCAGTATTTT,CASVQGPDTQYF
TRBD1,TRBJ2-7,-,TRBV7-7,TGTGCTAGCAGCACCGGACAGGGGGCGGACGAGCAGTACTTC,CASSTGQGADEQYF
TRBD2,TRBJ2-1,many,TRBV7-2,TGTGCCAGCAGCTTAAACGGGGGGAATGAGCAGTTCTTC,CASSLNGGNEQFF
TRBD2,TRBJ2-1,-,TRBV29-1,TGCAGCGTTGTTTGGCCTATTGGAGCGGGAGGCTACAATGAGCAGTTCTTC,CSVVWPIGAGGYNEQFF
-,TRBJ2-5,-,TRBV7-2,TGTGCCAGCAGCTCTCCCCTCCAAGAGACCCAGTACTTC,CASSSPLQETQYF
TRBD2,TRBJ2-7,few,TRBV7-2,TGTGCCAGCAGCCCGGGACGGGAGGAAGAGCAGTACTTC,CASSPGREEEQYF
-,TRBJ1-2,few,TRBV7-9,TGTGCCAGCAGCCCCCATCGGGGGAACTCTTATGGCTACACCTTC,CASSPHRGNSYGYTF
-,TRBJ1-1,-,TRBV6-2/TRBV6-3,TGTGCCAGCAGCTCCCTCCTAGGGCACATGAACACTGAAGCTTTCTTT,CASSSLLGHMNTEAFF
TRBD1,TRBJ2-7,few,TRBV4-3,TGCGCCAGCAGCCAAGAATATCATCCTGTCGGGACAGCTCCCTACGAGCAGTACTTC,CASSQEYHPVGTAPYEQYF
TRBD2,TRBJ2-1,-,TRBV5-1,TGCGCCAGCAGCCCGGGTGCGGGGGAAAGCAATGAGCAGTTCTTC,CASSPGAGESNEQFF
-,TRBJ2-7,-,TRBV12-3/TRBV12-4,TGTGCCAGCACGTTTAGGGAGAGGAGTTGGGAGCAGTACTTC,CASTFRERSWEQYF
-,TRBJ2-5,-,TRBV29-1,TGCAGCGTTGTCTTAGCTTCTCAAGAGACCCAGTACTTC,CSVVLASQETQYF
TRBD1,TRBJ2-3,few,TRBV5-1,TGCGCCAGCAGCTTGGCACAGGGGGCAACAGATACGCAGTATTTT,CASSLAQGATDTQYF
TRBD2,TRBJ2-7,-,TRBV7-9,TGTGCCAGCAGCTTAGCTCCGGCGGGAGCGGCCTACGAGCAGTACTTC,CASSLAPAGAAYEQYF
-,TRBJ1-1,few,TRBV7-2,TGTGCCAGCAGCTCCGTATCGACACTCACTGAAGCTTTCTTT,CASSSVSTLTEAFF
-,TRBJ2-5,many,TRBV7-9,TGTGCCAGCAGCTTATCGGGTTACCAAGAGACCCAGTACTTC,CASSLSGYQETQYF
-,TRBJ2-5,many,TRBV6-2/TRBV6-3,TGTGCCAGCAGTTACTTCGGGGAGACCCAGTACTTC,CASSYFGETQYF
-,TRBJ2-3,-,TRBV20-1,TGCAGTGCTAGAGACCCCGGGGACCAAACAGATACGCAGTATTTT,CSARDPGDQTDTQYF
-,TRBJ2-2,-,TRBV7-8,TGTGCCAGCAGTCGTGAACCCGCAACCGGGGAGCTGTTTTTT,CASSREPATGELFF
-,TRBJ2-5,few,TRBV20-1,TGCAGTGCTCCGGGGCGGGACCAAGAGACCCAGTACTTC,CSAPGRDQETQYF
-,TRBJ2-2,-,TRBV6-5,TGTGCCAGCAGTTTTCCGCCCGGGGAGCTGTTTTTT,CASSFPPGELFF
TRBD2,TRBJ2-5,few,TRBV12-3/TRBV12-4,TGTGCCAGCAGCACTACTAGCGGGGTACAAGAGACCCAGTACTTC,CASSTTSGVQETQYF
-,TRBJ2-3,-,TRBV9,TGTGCCAGCAGCACAGAGACTATTACAGATACGCAGTATTTT,CASSTETITDTQYF
TRBD1,TRBJ2-3,-,TRBV7-9,TGTGCCAGCAGCGGGACAGCTCCCACAGATACGCAGTATTTT,CASSGTAPTDTQYF
-,TRBJ1-1,few,TRBV10-3,TGTGCCTCCCACGGTGGAATGAACGCTGAAGCTTTCTTT,CASHGGMNAEAFF
-,TRBJ2-7,-,TRBV9,TGTGCCAGCAGCGTATCCCCAGGGGACTCCTACGAGCAGTACTTC,CASSVSPGDSYEQYF
-,TRBJ2-1,-,TRBV11-2,TGTGCCAGCAGCCCCCCGGCGAGAGGGTACAATGAGCAGTTCTTC,CASSPPARGYNEQFF
-,TRBJ2-1,-,TRBV27,TGTGCCAGCAGTGAACTTACGGGTCTTGGACCGAATGAGCAGTTCTTC,CASSELTGLGPNEQFF
-,TRBJ2-1,few,TRBV12-3/TRBV12-4,TGTGCCAGCAGTTACGGGACACCCTACAATGAGCAGTTCTTC,CASSYGTPYNEQFF
TRBD2,TRBJ2-1,few,TRBV7-2,TGTGCCAGCACCCTAGCGGGGGCCTACAATGAGCAGTTCTTC,CASTLAGAYNEQFF
-,TRBJ2-6,few,TRBV6-5,TGTGCCAGCACCAACCGACAGAGCGGGGCCAACGTCCTGACTTTC,CASTNRQSGANVLTF
-,TRBJ1-1,-,TRBV29-1,TGCAGCGTTGATCAGGGTAGGAACACTGAAGCTTTCTTT,CSVDQGRNTEAFF
TRBD2,TRBJ2-5,-,TRBV7-2,TGTGCCAGCAGCGATATGGGACTACAATGGGAGACCCAGTACTTC,CASSDMGLQWETQYF
TRBD2,TRBJ2-1,-,TRBV6-5,TGTGCCAGCAGTTACGGGCTAGCGGGAGTAGAGGAGCAGTTCTTC,CASSYGLAGVEEQFF
-,TRBJ1-3,-,TRBV5-1,TGCGCCAGCAGCTTGGATGTCACGCTGTTAGGATTTGGAAACACCATATATTTT,CASSLDVTLLGFGNTIYF
-,TRBJ1-1,-,TRBV11-2,TGTGCCAGCAGAACCGACAGGAACACTGAAGCTTTCTTT,CASRTDRNTEAFF
-,TRBJ2-2,-,TRBV4-2,TGTGCCAGCAGCCAGCAGGCGGACGGGACGAACACCGGGGAGCTGTTTTTT,CASSQQADGTNTGELFF
-,TRBJ2-5,-,TRBV10-3,TGTGCCATCAGTGAGTCGCCGGTTCAAGAGGCCCAGTACTTC,CAISESPVQEAQYF
-,TRBJ2-4,few,TRBV27,TGTGCCAGCAGTTCCTCACTACTAGCCAAAAACATTCGGTACTTC,CASSSSLLAKNIRYF
TRBD1,TRBJ1-4,few,TRBV7-9,TGTGCCAGCAGCTTAGGACAGGGGCCTCGGGAAAAACTGTTTTTT,CASSLGQGPREKLFF
-,TRBJ2-1,few,TRBV2,TGTGCCAGCAGTGAATTTGCCTACAATGAGCAGTTCTTC,CASSEFAYNEQFF
-,TRBJ2-7,-,TRBV9,TGTGCCAGCAGCGTAGAAGGGACGGAAAACTACGAGCAGTACTTC,CASSVEGTENYEQYF
-,TRBJ2-5,few,TRBV2,TGTGCCAGCAGTGATCCAGGGGCCTTGTCGCTTTTGGGAGAGACCCAGTACTTC,CASSDPGALSLLGETQYF
-,TRBJ2-1,-,TRBV7-9,TGTGCCAGCAGCGCAGGCCGGTCCTACAATGAGCAGTTCTTC,CASSAGRSYNEQFF
-,TRBJ2-1,-,TRBV29-1,TGCACCGCCGCCCGGGGGTACTACAATGAGCAGTTCTTC,CTAARGYYNEQFF
TRBD2,TRBJ2-1,-,TRBV20-1,TGCAGTGCCTCAAGAGGACTAGCGGGGGACAATGAGCAGTTCTTC,CSASRGLAGDNEQFF
TRBD2,TRBJ2-7,few,TRBV12-5,TGTGCTAGTGGTCGCGGGACTAACTCCTACGAGCAGTACTTC,CASGRGTNSYEQYF
-,TRBJ1-2,few,TRBV29-1,TGCAGCGTGACGGACTCCTATGGCTACACCTTC,CSVTDSYGYTF
-,TRBJ2-5,-,TRBV7-6,TGTGCCAGCAGCTTAGAGGCCGTTAGCCAAGAGACCCAGTACTTC,CASSLEAVSQETQYF
-,TRBJ2-2,-,TRBV28,TGTGCCAGCAGTTGGGCAGGGACCGGGGAGCTGTTTTTT,CASSWAGTGELFF
-,TRBJ2-6,-,TRBV7-2,TGTGCCAGCAGCTCTACATCAGGGTCTGGGGCCAACGTCCTGACTTTC,CASSSTSGSGANVLTF